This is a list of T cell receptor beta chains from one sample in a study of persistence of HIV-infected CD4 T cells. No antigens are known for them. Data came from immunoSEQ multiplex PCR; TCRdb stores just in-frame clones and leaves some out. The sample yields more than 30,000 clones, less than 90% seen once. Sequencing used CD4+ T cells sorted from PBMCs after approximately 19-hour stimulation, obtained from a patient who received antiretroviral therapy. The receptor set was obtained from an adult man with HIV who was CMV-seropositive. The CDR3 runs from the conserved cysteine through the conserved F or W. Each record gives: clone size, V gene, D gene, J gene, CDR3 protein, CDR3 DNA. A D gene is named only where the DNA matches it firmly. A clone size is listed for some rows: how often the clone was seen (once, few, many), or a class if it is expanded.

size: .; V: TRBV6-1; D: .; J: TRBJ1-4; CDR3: CASSERSATNEKLFF; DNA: TGTGCCAGCAGTGAGAGGTCTGCAACTAATGAAAAACTGTTTTTT
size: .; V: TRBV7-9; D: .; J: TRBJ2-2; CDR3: CASSSTEWGLNTGELFF; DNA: TGTGCCAGCAGCTCTACTGAATGGGGGCTTAACACCGGGGAGCTGTTTTTT
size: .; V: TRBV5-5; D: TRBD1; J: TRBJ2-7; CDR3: CASSRDRNSYEQYF; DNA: TGTGCCAGCAGCCGGGACAGGAACTCCTACGAGCAGTACTTC
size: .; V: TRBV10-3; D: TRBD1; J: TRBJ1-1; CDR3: CAALRTGIFGTEAFF; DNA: TGTGCCGCCCTACGGACAGGGATTTTCGGCACTGAAGCTTTCTTT
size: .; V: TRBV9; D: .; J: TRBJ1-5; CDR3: CASSVQGNQPQHF; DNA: TGTGCCAGCAGCGTACAGGGAAATCAGCCCCAGCATTTT
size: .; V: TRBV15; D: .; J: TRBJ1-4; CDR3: CATTKGRSNEKLFF; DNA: TGTGCCACCACCAAGGGGCGGTCTAATGAAAAACTGTTTTTT
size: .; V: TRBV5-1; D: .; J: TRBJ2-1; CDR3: CASSMGTGEQFF; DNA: TGCGCCAGCAGCATGGGGACTGGAGAGCAGTTCTTC
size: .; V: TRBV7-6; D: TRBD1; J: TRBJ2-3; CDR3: CASSPRTGSSDTQYF; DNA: TGTGCCAGCAGCCCGAGGACAGGGTCCTCAGATACGCAGTATTTT
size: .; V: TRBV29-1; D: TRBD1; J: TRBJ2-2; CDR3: CSVGQGANTGELFF; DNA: TGCAGCGTTGGACAGGGGGCGAACACCGGGGAGCTGTTTTTT
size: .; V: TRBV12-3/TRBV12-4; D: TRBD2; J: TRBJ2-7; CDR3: CASKLAGGWEQYF; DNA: TGTGCCAGCAAACTCGCGGGGGGGTGGGAGCAGTACTTC
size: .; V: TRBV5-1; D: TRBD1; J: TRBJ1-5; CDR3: CASSWTGGKDQPQHF; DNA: TGCGCCAGCAGCTGGACAGGAGGGAAGGATCAGCCCCAGCATTTT
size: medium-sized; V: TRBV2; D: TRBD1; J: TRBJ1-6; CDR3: CASSYGQENSPLHF; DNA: TGTGCCAGCAGCTACGGACAGGAAAATTCACCCCTCCACTTT
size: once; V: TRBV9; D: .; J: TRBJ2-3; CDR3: CASSVNAGADTQYF; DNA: TGTGCCAGCAGCGTAAACGCTGGCGCGGATACGCAGTATTTT
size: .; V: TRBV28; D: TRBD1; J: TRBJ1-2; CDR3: CASSLARGLRGYTF; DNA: TGTGCCAGCAGTTTGGCCAGGGGGCTACGAGGCTACACCTTC
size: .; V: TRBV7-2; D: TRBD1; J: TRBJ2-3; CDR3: CASSSWTGGTDTQYF; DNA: TGTGCCAGCAGCTCCTGGACAGGGGGCACAGATACGCAGTATTTT
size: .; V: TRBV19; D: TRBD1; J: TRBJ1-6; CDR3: CASRTTDRGNSPLHF; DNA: TGTGCCAGTAGGACAACGGACAGGGGCAATTCACCCCTCCACTTT
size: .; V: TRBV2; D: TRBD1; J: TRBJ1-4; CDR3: CASSPTGFSEKLFF; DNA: TGTGCCAGCAGTCCGACAGGGTTTAGTGAAAAACTGTTTTTT
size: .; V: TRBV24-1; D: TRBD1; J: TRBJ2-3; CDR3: CATSDGTGSNTDTQYF; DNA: TGTGCCACCAGTGATGGGACAGGGAGTAACACAGATACGCAGTATTTT
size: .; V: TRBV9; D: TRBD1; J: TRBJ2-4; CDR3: CASSLGQGDIQYF; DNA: TGTGCCAGCAGCCTAGGACAGGGTGACATTCAGTACTTC
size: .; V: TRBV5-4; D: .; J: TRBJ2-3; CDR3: CASSSGGHTDTQYF; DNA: TGTGCCAGCAGCTCGGGGGGCCATACAGATACGCAGTATTTT
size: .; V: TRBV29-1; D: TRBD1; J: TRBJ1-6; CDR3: CSVSTGGNSPLHF; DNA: TGCAGCGTCTCGACAGGGGGTAATTCACCCCTCCACTTT
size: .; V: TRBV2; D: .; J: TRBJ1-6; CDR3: CASSSPVQGLNQGSPLHF; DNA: TGTGCCAGCAGTAGCCCGGTGCAGGGCCTAAACCAGGGGTCACCCCTCCACTTT
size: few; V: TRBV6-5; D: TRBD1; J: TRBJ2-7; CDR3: CASTRDRVYEQYF; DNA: TGTGCCAGCACCCGGGACAGGGTATACGAGCAGTACTTC
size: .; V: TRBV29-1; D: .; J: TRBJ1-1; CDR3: CSVVPRPSTAEAFF; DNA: TGCAGCGTTGTCCCCCGGCCTAGTACGGCTGAAGCTTTCTTT
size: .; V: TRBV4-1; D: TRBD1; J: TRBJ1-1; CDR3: CASSPRGLEMNTKAFF; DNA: TGCGCCAGCAGCCCCAGGGGGCTCGAGATGAACACTAAAGCTTTCTTT